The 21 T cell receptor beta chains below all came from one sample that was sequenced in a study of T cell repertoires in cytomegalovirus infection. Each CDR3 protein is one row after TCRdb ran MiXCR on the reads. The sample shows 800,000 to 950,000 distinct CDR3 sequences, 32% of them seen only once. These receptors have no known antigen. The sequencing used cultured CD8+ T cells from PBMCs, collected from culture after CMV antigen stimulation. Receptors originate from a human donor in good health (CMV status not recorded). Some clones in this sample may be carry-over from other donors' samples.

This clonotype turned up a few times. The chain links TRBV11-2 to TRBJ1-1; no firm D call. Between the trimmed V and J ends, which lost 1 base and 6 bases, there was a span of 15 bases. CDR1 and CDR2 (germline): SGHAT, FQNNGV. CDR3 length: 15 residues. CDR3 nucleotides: TGTGCCAGCAGCTTAGCGTCAGATAGAATGTCTGAAGCTTTCTTT. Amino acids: CASSLASDRMSEAFF.

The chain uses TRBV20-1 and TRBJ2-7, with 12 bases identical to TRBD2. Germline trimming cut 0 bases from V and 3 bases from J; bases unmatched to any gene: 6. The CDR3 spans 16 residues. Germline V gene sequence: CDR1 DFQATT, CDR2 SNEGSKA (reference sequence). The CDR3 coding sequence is TGCAGTGCTAGAGATTCACTAGCGGGGGGTATCTACGAGCAGTACTTC. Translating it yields CSARDSLAGGIYEQYF.

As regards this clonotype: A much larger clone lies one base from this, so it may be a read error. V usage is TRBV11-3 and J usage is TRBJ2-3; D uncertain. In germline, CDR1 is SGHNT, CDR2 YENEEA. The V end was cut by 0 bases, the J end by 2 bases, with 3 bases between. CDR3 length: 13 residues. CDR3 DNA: TGTGCCAGCAGCTTAGAGAACACAGATACGCAGTATTTT. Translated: CASSLENTDTQYF.

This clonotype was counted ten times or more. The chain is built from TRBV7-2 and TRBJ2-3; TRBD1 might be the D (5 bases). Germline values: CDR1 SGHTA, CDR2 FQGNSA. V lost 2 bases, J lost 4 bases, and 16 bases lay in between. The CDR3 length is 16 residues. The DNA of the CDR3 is TGTGCCAGCAGCTTACACTGGACAACGGGCGCAGATACGCAGTATTTT. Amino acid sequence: CASSLHWTTGADTQYF.

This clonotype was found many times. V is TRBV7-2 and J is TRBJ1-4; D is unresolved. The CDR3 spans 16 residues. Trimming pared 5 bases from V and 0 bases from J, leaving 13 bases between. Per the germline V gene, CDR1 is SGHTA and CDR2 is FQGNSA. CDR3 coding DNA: TGTGCCAGCAGCCCTGGGCAGTTTGCAACTAATGAAAAACTGTTTTTT. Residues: CASSPGQFATNEKLFF.

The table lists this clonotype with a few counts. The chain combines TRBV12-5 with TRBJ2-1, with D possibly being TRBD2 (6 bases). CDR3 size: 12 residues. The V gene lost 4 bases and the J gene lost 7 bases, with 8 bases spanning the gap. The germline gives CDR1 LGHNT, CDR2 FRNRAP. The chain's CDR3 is CASGSLANEQFF. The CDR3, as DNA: TGTGCTAGTGGTTCACTAGCTAATGAGCAGTTCTTC.

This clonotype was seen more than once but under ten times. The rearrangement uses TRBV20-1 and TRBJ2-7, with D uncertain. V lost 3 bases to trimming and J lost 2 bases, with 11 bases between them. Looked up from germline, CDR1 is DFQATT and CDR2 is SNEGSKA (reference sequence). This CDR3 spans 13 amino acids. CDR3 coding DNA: TGCAGTGCTAGCGCTGGCAGGACCTACGAGCAGTACGTC. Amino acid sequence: CSASAGRTYEQYV.

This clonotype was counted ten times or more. The CDR3 here is CASSLGPPHSSYEQYV. CDR3 sequence (DNA): TGTGCCAGCAGCTTAGGGCCCCCACATTCCTCCTACGAGCAGTACGTC. The V gene is TRBV7-8, the J gene TRBJ2-7; no clear D. CDR1 and CDR2 from the germline V gene are SGHVS and FQNEAQ. The germline V and J ends were trimmed by 1 base and 0 bases, with 13 bases remaining between them. The CDR3 has 16 residues.

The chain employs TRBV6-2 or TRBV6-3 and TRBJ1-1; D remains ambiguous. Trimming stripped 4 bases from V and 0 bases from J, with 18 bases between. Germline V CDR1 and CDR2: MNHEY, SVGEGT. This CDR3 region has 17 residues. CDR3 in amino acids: CASSFFSGPYMNTEAFF. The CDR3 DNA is TGTGCCAGCAGTTTCTTCTCCGGGCCTTACATGAACACTGAAGCTTTCTTT.

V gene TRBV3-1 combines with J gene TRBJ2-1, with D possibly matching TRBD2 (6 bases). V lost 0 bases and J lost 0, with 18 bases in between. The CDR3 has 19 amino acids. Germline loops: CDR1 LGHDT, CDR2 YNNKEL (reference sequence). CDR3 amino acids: CASSQDLGSGPVSYNEQFF. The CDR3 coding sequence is TGTGCCAGCAGCCAAGATCTCGGGAGCGGGCCCGTCTCCTACAATGAGCAGTTCTTC.

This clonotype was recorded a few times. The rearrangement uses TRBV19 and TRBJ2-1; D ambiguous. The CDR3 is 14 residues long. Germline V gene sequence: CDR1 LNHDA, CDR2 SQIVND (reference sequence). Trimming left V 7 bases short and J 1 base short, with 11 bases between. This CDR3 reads CASNVGRSYNEQFF. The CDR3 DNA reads TGTGCCAGTAATGTAGGGCGATCCTACAATGAGCAGTTCTTC.

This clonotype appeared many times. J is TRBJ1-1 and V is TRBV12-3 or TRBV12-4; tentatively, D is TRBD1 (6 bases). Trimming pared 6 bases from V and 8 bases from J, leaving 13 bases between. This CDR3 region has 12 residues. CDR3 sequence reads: CASRIQGPEAFF. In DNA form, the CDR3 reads TGTGCCAGCAGAATACAGGGACCCGAAGCTTTCTTT.

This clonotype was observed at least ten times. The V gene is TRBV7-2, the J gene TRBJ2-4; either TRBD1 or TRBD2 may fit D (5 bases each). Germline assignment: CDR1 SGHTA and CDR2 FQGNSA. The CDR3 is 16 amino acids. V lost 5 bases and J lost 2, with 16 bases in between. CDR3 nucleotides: TGTGCCAGCAGCCTCCGGGACGGTGGATCCAAAAACATTCAGTACTTC. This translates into CASSLRDGGSKNIQYF.

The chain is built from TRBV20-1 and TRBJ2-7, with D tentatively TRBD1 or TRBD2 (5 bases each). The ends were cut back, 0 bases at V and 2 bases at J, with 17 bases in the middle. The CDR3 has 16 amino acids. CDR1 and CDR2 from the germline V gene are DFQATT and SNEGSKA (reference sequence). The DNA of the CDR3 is TGCAGTGCTAGAGATTTCCGGGGCCCCGGCCCCTACGAGCAGTACTTC. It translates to CSARDFRGPGPYEQYF.

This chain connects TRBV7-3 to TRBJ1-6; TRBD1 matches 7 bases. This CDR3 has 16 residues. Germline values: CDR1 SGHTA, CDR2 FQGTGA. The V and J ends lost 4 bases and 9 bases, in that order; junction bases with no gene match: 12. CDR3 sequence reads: CASSYHPRQGTSPLHF. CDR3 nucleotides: TGTGCCAGCAGCTATCACCCCCGACAGGGAACTTCACCCCTCCACTTT.

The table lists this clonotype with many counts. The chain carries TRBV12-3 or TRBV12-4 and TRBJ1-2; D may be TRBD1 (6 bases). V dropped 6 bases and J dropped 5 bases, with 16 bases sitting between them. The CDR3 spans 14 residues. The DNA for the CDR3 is TGTGCCAGCAGACCCGGGACAATTTTATATGGCTACACCTTC. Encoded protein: CASRPGTILYGYTF.

The CDR3 loop reads CASSLAYGTERNEQFF. CDR3 sequence (DNA): TGTGCCAGCAGCCTAGCCTATGGGACAGAAAGGAATGAGCAGTTCTTC. This chain joins TRBV11-2 and TRBJ2-1; 7 bases are shared with TRBD1. The germline CDR1 and CDR2 sequences are SGHAT and FQNNGV. The CDR3 has 16 residues. V trimming: 5 bases; J trimming: 7 bases; junction bases outside the gene matches: 14.

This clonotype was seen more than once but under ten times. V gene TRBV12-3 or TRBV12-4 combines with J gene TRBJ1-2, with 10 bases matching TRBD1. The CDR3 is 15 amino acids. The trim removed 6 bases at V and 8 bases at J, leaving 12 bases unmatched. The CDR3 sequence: CASSLLGTGVRGYTF. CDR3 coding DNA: TGTGCCAGCAGCCTCCTGGGGACAGGGGTGCGGGGCTACACCTTC.

The CDR3, as DNA: TGTGCCAGCTCAGGGCCCCCCTACTATGGCTACACCTTC. The encoded protein is CASSGPPYYGYTF. The chain employs TRBV18 and TRBJ1-2; unclear D gene. The CDR3 consists of 13 residues. Germline V lookup: CDR1 KGHSH, CDR2 LQKENI. Trimming left V 5 bases short and J 3 bases short, with 10 bases between.

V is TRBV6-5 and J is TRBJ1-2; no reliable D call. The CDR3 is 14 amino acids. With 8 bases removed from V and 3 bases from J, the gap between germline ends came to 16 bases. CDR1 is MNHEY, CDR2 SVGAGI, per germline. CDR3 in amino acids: CASGHRNLDYGYTF. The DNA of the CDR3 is TGTGCCAGCGGCCACCGGAACCTAGACTATGGCTACACCTTC.

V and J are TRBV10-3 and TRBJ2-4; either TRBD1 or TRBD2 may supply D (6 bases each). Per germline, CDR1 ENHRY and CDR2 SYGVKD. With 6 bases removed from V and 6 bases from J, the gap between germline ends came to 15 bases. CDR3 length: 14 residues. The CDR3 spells CAISIEGGRNIQYF. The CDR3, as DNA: TGTGCCATCAGCATAGAGGGGGGAAGAAACATTCAGTACTTC.